What follows describes a single T cell receptor (beta chain). Antigen specificity is unknown. From RNA transcripts, TCR beta CDR3 regions were amplified. The HTBI primer set was used in a first-round RT-PCR of the TCR CDR3. TCRdb reprocessed the multiplex PCR reads via MiXCR and lists one record per CDR3 protein. The sample holds 350,000 or so distinct CDR3 sequences, about 20% seen once. CDR1 is SEHNR, CDR2 FQNEAQ, per germline (reference sequence). This CDR3 has 14 residues. V was clipped by 6 bases and J by 4 bases; unmatched bases: 8. This entry comes from a study of T cells in Graves' hyperthyroidism and ophthalmopathy. Study-level findings and limits: Ophthalmopathy stood apart from stable hyperthyroidism in a 13 V-J model.

Sequencing input: blood. The receptor comes from a woman aged 45-65 years with Graves' hyperthyroidism. This rearrangement joins TRBV7-9 to TRBJ1-1, with 7 bases lining up with TRBD1. CDR3 DNA: TGTGCCAGCAGTTATCCGACAGGGACCACTGAAGCTTTCTTT. Its translation is CASSYPTGTTEAFF. Full variable domain (remainder filled in from reference TRBV7-9 and TRBJ1-1): DTGVSQNPRHKITKRGQNVTFRCDPISEHNRLYWYRQTLGQGPEFLTYFQNEAQLEKSRLLSDRFSAERPKGSFSTLEIQRTEQGDSAMYLCASSYPTGTTEAFFGQGTRLTVV.